The sequence of this T cell receptor (beta chain) was determined in a study of T cell responses to AZD1222 COVID-19 vaccine. Points from the study as a whole: The CD4 TCRs associated with vaccination extended across spike and predominated at 160-218 and 743-854. A mostly white British donor set with more females was recruited, and clonal diversity was possibly underestimated.

The CDR3 consists of 15 residues. The germline CDR1 and CDR2 sequences are SGHVS and FQNEAQ. Trimming removed 5 bases from V and 3 bases from J, with 14 bases in between. Note on this clone: The antigen is not known.

Sequencing used immunoSEQ multiplex PCR; TCRdb keeps in-frame clones, though not all of them. The sample holds fewer than 150,000 clones, around nine tenths seen once. Samples with a second dose at about 4 or about 12 weeks were pooled together. This chain uses TRBV7-8 with TRBJ1-5; D gene ambiguous. This specimen was peripheral blood, taken 28 days after the second AZD1222 dose. The clonotype was recovered from an adult who received the AZD1222 COVID-19 vaccine. The DNA for the CDR3 is TGTGCCAGCAGCGAAAGCGGGATTTCCAATCAGCCCCAGCATTTT. Protein sequence: CASSESGISNQPQHF.